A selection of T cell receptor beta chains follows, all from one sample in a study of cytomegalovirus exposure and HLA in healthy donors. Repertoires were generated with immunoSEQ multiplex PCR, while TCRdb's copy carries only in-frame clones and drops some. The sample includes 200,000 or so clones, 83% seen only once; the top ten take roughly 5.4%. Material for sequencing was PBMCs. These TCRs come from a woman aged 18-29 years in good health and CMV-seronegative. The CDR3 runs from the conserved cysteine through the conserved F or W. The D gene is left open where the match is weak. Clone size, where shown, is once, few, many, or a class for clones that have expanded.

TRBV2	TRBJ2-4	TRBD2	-	CASSLTGLAGQNIQYF	TGTGCCAGCAGCCTCACGGGACTAGCGGGGCAAAACATTCAGTACTTC
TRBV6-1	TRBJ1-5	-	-	CASTGYGNQPQHF	TGTGCCAGCACGGGGTACGGCAATCAGCCCCAGCATTTT
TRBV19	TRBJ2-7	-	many	CASSRATGRLTYEQYF	TGTGCCAGTAGCCGTGCTACAGGGAGGCTCACCTACGAGCAGTACTTC
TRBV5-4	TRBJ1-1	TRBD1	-	CASSLQGADEAFF	TGTGCCAGCAGCTTGCAGGGGGCGGATGAAGCTTTCTTT
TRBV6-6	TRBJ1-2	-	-	CASSSGDRHGYTF	TGTGCCAGCAGTTCCGGAGACAGGCATGGCTACACCTTC
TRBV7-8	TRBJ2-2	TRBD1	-	CASRPDRGSLRELFF	TGTGCCAGCAGACCGGACAGGGGTTCTCTCCGGGAGCTGTTTTTT
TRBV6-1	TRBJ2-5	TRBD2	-	CASSRGGGRETQYF	TGTGCCAGCAGCCGCGGGGGGGGCCGGGAGACCCAGTACTTC
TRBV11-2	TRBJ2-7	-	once	CASSSGGTMYEQYF	TGTGCCAGCAGCTCCGGCGGGACCATGTACGAGCAGTACTTC
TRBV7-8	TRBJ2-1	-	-	CASSWSDRLIAYLSNEQFF	TGTGCCAGCAGCTGGTCTGACCGATTGATAGCCTACCTTAGCAATGAGCAGTTCTTC
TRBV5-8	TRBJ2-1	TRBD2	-	CASTPPPGLAGTNEQFF	TGTGCCAGCACCCCTCCGCCGGGACTAGCGGGGACCAATGAGCAGTTCTTC
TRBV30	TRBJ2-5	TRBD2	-	CAWRRLGEGEETQYF	TGTGCCTGGAGGAGGTTAGGGGAGGGCGAAGAGACCCAGTACTTC
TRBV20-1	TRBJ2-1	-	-	CSTKGGNEQFF	TGCAGTACAAAGGGGGGCAATGAGCAGTTCTTC
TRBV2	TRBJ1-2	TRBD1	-	CASSGRQGTDGYTF	TGTGCCAGCAGTGGACGACAGGGGACGGATGGCTACACCTTC
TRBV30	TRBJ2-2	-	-	CAWSSGRGTGELFF	TGTGCCTGGAGTAGCGGGCGGGGAACCGGGGAGCTGTTTTTT
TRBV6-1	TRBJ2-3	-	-	CASSLQWGRTDTQYF	TGTGCCAGCAGTCTACAGTGGGGAAGGACAGATACGCAGTATTTT
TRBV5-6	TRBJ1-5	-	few	CASSPGRGSQHF	TGTGCCAGCAGCCCGGGGAGAGGTTCCCAGCATTTT
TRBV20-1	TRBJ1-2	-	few	CSARRPAGYTF	TGCAGTGCTAGAAGGCCGGCGGGCTACACCTTC
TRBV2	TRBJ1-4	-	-	CASSERGRELFF	TGTGCCAGCAGTGAGAGGGGTAGGGAACTGTTTTTT
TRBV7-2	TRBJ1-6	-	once	CASSLDRHRSPLHF	TGTGCCAGCAGCTTAGACAGACACCGATCACCCCTCCACTTT
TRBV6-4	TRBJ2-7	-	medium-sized	CASSESGSNEQYF	TGTGCCAGCAGTGAATCAGGGTCCAACGAGCAGTACTTC
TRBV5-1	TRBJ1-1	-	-	CASSLEQLNTEAFF	TGCGCCAGCAGCTTGGAGCAGTTGAACACTGAAGCTTTCTTT
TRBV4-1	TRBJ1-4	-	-	CASSQDQINWQGGEKLFF	TGCGCCAGCAGCCAAGATCAAATAAATTGGCAGGGTGGTGAAAAACTGTTTTTT
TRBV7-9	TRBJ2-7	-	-	CASSLGRGPEQYF	TGTGCCAGCAGCTTGGGCAGAGGTCCCGAGCAGTACTTC
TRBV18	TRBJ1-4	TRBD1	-	CASSPGQDPNEKLFF	TGTGCCAGCTCACCAGGACAGGACCCTAATGAAAAACTGTTTTTT
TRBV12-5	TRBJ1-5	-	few	CASGLVTGDNSNQPQHF	TGTGCTAGTGGTTTGGTAACGGGTGATAATAGCAATCAGCCCCAGCATTTT
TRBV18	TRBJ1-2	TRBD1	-	CASSPRGTGDGYTF	TGTGCCAGCTCACCTCGCGGGACAGGGGATGGCTACACCTTC
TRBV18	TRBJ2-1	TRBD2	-	CASSSRSGGANEQFF	TGTGCCAGCTCATCGCGTAGCGGGGGGGCCAATGAGCAGTTCTTC
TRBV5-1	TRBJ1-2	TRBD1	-	CASSSYRDRTNNYGYTF	TGCGCCAGCAGCTCATACCGGGACAGGACGAATAACTATGGCTACACCTTC
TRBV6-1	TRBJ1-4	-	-	CASSGARNEKLFF	TGTGCCAGCAGTGGGGCTCGGAATGAAAAACTGTTTTTT
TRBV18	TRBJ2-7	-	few	CASSPTGTPSYEQYF	TGTGCCAGCTCACCCACAGGGACCCCTTCCTACGAGCAGTACTTC
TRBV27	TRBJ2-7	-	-	CASRKIPTYEQYF	TGTGCCAGCAGAAAAATACCAACCTACGAGCAGTACTTC
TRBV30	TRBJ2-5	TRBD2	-	CAWSGGGRKETQYF	TGTGCCTGGAGTGGGGGGGGACGGAAAGAGACCCAGTACTTC
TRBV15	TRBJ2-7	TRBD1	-	CATSRARAGGYEQYF	TGTGCCACCAGCAGAGCAAGAGCAGGGGGATACGAGCAGTACTTC
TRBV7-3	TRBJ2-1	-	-	CASSPPASSYNEQFF	TGTGCCAGCAGCCCTCCAGCGAGCTCCTACAATGAGCAGTTCTTC
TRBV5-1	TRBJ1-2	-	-	CASSFLERVELGGYTF	TGCGCCAGCAGCTTCCTTGAGAGGGTTGAGTTAGGTGGCTACACCTTC
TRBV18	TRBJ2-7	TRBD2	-	CASSPPGLAGLYEQYF	TGTGCCAGCTCACCACCGGGACTAGCGGGACTCTACGAGCAGTACTTC
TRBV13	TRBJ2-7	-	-	CASSFPRVAYEQYF	TGTGCCAGCAGCTTTCCGAGGGTCGCCTACGAGCAGTACTTC
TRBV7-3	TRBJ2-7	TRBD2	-	CASSLMAGGYEQYF	TGTGCCAGCAGCTTAATGGCGGGAGGCTACGAGCAGTACTTC
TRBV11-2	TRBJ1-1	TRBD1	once	CASSLTGRTEAFF	TGTGCCAGCAGCCTGACAGGGAGGACTGAAGCTTTCTTT
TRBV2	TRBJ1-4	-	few	CASIGDTSTNEKLFF	TGTGCCAGCATCGGGGACACCTCAACTAATGAAAAACTGTTTTTT
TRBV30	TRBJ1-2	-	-	CAWSPSQDYGYTF	TGTGCCTGGAGTCCTTCTCAGGACTATGGCTACACCTTC
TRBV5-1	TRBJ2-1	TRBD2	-	CASSLEGAGRVENEQFF	TGCGCCAGCAGCTTGGAAGGTGCAGGGAGGGTTGAGAATGAGCAGTTCTTC
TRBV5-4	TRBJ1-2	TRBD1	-	CASSLAGQGASYGYTF	TGTGCCAGCAGCTTGGCCGGACAGGGGGCATCTTATGGCTACACCTTC
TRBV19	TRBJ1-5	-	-	CASTPFRSRYSNQPQHF	TGTGCCAGTACCCCCTTTCGATCCAGGTATAGCAATCAGCCCCAGCATTTT
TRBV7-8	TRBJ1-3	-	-	CASSLDLRGPGGNTIYF	TGTGCCAGCAGCTTAGATCTCCGGGGGCCAGGTGGAAACACCATATATTTT
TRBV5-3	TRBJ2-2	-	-	CARGTGTTNTGELFF	TGTGCCAGAGGTACAGGGACTACCAACACCGGGGAGCTGTTTTTT
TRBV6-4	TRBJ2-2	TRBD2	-	CASSREGLGELFF	TGTGCCAGCAGTCGGGAGGGCCTCGGGGAGCTGTTTTTT
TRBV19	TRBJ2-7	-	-	CASKETNLDEQYF	TGTGCCAGTAAGGAGACAAATTTAGACGAGCAGTACTTC
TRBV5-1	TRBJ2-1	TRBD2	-	CASSLGTSGLSSYNEQFF	TGCGCCAGCAGCTTGGGGACTAGCGGTCTTAGCTCCTACAATGAGCAGTTCTTC
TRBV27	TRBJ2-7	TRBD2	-	CASSKDASGGFEQYF	TGTGCCAGCAGCAAGGATGCTAGCGGGGGCTTCGAGCAGTACTTC